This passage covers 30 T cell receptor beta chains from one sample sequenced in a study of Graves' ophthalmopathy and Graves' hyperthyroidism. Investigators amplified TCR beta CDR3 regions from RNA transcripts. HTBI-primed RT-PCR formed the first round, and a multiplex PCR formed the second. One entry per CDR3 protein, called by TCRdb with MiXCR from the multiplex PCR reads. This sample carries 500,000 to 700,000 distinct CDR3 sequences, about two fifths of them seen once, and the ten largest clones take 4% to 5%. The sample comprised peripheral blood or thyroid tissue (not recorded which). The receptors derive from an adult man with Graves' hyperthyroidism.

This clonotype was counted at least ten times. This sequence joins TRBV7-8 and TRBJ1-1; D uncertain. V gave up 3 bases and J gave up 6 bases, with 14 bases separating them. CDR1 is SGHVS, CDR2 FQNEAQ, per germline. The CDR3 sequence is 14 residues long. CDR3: CASSLGRLVAEAFF. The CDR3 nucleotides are TGTGCCAGCAGCTTGGGGAGGTTGGTCGCTGAAGCTTTCTTT.

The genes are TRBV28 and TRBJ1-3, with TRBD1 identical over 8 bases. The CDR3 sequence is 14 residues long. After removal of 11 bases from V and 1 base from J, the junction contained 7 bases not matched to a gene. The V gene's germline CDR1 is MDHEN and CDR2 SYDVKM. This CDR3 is CAGTGGSSGNTIYF. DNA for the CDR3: TGTGCCGGAACAGGGGGAAGTTCTGGAAACACCATATATTTT. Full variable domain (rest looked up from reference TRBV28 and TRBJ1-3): DVKVTQSSRYLVKRTGEKVFLECVQDMDHENMFWYRQDPGLGLRLIYFSYDVKMKEKGDIPEGYSVSREKKERFSLILESASTNQTSMYLCAGTGGSSGNTIYFGEGSWLTVV.

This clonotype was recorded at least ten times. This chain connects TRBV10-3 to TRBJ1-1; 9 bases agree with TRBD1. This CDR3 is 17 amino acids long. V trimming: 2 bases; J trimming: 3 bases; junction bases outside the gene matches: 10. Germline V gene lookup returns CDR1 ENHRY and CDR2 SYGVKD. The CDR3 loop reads CAISEIPGQGSDTEAFF. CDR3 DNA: TGTGCCATCAGTGAGATACCCGGACAGGGGTCGGACACTGAAGCTTTCTTT.

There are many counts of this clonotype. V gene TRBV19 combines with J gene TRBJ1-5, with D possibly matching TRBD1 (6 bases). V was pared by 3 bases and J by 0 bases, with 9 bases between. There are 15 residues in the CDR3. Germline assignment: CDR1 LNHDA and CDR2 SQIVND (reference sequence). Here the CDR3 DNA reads TGTGCCAGTAGTATCGGACAGTATAGCAATCAGCCCCAGCATTTT. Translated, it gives CASSIGQYSNQPQHF.

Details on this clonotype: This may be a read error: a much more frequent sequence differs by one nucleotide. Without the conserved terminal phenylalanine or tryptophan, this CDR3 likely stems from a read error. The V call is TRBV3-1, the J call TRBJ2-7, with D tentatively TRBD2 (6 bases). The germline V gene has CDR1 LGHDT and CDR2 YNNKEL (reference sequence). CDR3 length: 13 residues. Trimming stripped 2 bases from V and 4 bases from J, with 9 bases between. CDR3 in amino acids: CASSQRGTYEQYY. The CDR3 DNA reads TGTGCCAGCAGCCAACGCGGGACGTACGAGCAGTACTAC.

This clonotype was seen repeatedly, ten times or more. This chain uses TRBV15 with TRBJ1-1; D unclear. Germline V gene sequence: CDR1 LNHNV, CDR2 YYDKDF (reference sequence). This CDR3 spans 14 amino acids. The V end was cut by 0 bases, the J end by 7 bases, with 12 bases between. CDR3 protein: CATSRDRRVVEAFF. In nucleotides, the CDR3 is TGTGCCACCAGCAGAGATAGGAGGGTGGTTGAAGCTTTCTTT.

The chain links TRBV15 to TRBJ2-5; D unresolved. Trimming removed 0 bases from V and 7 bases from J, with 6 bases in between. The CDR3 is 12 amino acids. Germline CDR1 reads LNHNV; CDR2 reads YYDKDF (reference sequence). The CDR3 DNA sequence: TGTGCCACCAGCAGAGATGTTGGGACCCAGTACTTC. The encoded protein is CATSRDVGTQYF.

The CDR3 is CATSRDAVGINEQFF. The CDR3 bases are TGTGCCACCAGCAGAGATGCAGTTGGTATCAATGAGCAGTTCTTC. The chain uses TRBV15 and TRBJ2-1, with D unresolved. V was trimmed by 0 bases and J by 6 bases, leaving 12 bases between them. The CDR3 sequence is 15 residues long. Germline CDR1 LNHNV, CDR2 YYDKDF (reference sequence). The whole variable domain, filled in from reference TRBV15 and TRBJ2-1, reads DAMVIQNPRYQVTQFGKPVTLSCSQTLNHNVMYWYQQKSSQAPKLLFHYYDKDFNNEADTPDNFQSRRPNTSFCFLDIRSPGLGDTAMYLCATSRDAVGINEQFFGPGTRLTVL.

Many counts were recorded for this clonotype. This chain's CDR3 is CSVVGSRVSGNTIYF. The CDR3 DNA follows: TGCAGCGTTGTAGGGAGTCGAGTTTCTGGAAACACCATATATTTT. The chain employs TRBV29-1 and TRBJ1-3; D is unresolved. The CDR3 totals 15 residues. CDR1 and CDR2 (germline): SQVTM, ANQGSEA. Trimming left V 4 bases short and J 1 base short, with 14 bases between.

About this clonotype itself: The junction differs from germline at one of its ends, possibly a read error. The CDR3: CASSQGAVYSGSTIYF. The CDR3 nucleotides read TGTGCCAGCAGCCAAGGGGCGGTTTACTCTGGAAGCACCATATATTTT. The rearrangement uses TRBV7-6 and TRBJ1-3; D might be TRBD1 (5 bases). The CDR3 is made up of 16 amino acids. Germline V CDR1 and CDR2: SGHVS, FNYEAQ.

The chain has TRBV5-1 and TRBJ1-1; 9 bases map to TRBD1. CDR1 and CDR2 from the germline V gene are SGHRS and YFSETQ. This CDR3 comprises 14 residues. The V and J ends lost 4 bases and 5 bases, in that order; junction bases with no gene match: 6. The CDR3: CASSQQGARTEAFF. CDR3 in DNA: TGCGCCAGCAGCCAACAGGGGGCGAGGACTGAAGCTTTCTTT. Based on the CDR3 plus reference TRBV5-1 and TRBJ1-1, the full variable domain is KAGVTQTPRYLIKTRGQQVTLSCSPISGHRSVSWYQQTPGQGLQFLFEYFSETQRNKGNFPGRFSGRQFSNSRSEMNVSTLELGDSALYLCASSQQGARTEAFFGQGTRLTVV.

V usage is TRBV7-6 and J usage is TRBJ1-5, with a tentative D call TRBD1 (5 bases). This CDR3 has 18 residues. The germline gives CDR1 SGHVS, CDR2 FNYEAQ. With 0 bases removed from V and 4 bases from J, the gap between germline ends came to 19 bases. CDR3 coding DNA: TGTGCCAGCAGCTTAGCAGGGGTGGGTTCCTTCGAGAATCAGCCCCAGCATTTT. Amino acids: CASSLAGVGSFENQPQHF.

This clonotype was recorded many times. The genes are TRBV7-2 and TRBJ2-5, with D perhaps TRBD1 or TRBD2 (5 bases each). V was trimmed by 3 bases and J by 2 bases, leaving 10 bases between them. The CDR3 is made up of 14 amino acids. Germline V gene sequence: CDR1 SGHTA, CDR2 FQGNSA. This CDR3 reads CASSLFGGQETQYF. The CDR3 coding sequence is TGTGCCAGCAGCTTGTTTGGGGGTCAAGAGACCCAGTACTTC.

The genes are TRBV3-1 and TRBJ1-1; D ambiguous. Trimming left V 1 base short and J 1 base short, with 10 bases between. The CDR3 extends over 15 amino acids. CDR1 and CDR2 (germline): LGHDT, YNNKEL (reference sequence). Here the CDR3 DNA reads TGTGCCAGCAGCCAAGCCGCATCTTCGAACACTGAAGCTTTCTTT. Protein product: CASSQAASSNTEAFF.

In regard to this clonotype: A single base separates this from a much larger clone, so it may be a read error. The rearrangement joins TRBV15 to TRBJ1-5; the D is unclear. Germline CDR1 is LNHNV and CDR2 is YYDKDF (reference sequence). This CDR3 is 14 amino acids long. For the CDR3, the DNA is TGTGCCACCAGCAGAGACCTCATTGATCAGCCCCAGCAATTT. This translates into CATSRDLIDQPQQF. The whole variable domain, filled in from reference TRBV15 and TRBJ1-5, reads DAMVIQNPRYQVTQFGKPVTLSCSQTLNHNVMYWYQQKSSQAPKLLFHYYDKDFNNEADTPDNFQSRRPNTSFCFLDIRSPGLGDTAMYLCATSRDLIDQPQQFGDGTRLSIL.

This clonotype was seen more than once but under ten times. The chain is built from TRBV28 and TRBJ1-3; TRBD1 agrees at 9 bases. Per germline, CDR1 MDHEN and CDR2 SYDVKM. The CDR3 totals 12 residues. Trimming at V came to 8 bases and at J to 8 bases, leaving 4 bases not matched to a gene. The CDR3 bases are TGTGCCAGCGGGACAGGGAGTGACACCATATATTTT. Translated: CASGTGSDTIYF.

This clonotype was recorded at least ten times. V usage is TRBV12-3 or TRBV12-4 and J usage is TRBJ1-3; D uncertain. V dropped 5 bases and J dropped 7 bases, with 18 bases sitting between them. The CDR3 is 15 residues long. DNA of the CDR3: TGTGCCAGCAGTCCCCCATTTGGGAGGCGGAACACCATATATTTT. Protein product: CASSPPFGRRNTIYF.

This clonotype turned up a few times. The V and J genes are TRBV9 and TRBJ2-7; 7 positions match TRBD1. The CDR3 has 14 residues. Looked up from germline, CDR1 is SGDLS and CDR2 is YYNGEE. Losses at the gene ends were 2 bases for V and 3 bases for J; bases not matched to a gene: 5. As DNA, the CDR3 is TGTGCCAGCAGCGTGACAGGGTGGGACTACGAGCAGTACTTC. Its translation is CASSVTGWDYEQYF.

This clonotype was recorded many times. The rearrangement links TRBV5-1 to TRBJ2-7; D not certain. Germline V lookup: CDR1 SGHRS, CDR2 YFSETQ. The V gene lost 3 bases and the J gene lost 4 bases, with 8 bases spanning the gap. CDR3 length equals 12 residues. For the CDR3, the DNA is TGCGCCAGCAGCTGGAACTTTTACGAGCAGTACTTC. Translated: CASSWNFYEQYF.

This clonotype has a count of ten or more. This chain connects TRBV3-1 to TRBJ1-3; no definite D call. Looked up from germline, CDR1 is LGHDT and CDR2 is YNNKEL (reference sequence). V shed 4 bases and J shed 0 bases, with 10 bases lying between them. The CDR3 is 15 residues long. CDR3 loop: CASSRLTFSGNTIYF. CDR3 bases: TGTGCCAGCAGCCGATTAACGTTCTCTGGAAACACCATATATTTT.

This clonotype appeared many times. CDR3 nucleotides: TGTGCCAGCAGTCCTACCCCGACAGGGCCGCTACATTCACCCCTCCACTTT. This codes for CASSPTPTGPLHSPLHF. The V call is TRBV12-3 or TRBV12-4, the J call TRBJ1-6; 7 bases align to TRBD1. Germline trimming cut 5 bases from V and 8 bases from J; bases unmatched to any gene: 15. The CDR3 is 17 amino acids.

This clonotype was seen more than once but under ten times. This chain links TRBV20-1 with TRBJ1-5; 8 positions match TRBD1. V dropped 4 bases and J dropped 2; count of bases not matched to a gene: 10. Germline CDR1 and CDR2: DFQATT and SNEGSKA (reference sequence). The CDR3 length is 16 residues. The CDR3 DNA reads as TGCAGTGCTACCAATAGTGAGACAGGGGGCAATCAGCCCCAGCATTTT. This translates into CSATNSETGGNQPQHF.

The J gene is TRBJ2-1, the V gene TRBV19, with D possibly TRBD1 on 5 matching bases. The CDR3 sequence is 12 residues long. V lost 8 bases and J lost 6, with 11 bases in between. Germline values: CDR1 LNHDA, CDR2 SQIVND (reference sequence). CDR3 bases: TGTGCCAGTCAGATTGACAGCAATGAGCAGTTCTTC. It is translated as CASQIDSNEQFF.

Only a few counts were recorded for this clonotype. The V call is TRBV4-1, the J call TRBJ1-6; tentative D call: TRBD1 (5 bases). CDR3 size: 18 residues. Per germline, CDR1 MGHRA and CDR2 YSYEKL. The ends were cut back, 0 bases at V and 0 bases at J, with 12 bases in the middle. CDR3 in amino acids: CASSQDTGGSSYNSPLHF. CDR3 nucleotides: TGCGCCAGCAGCCAAGATACCGGGGGGAGCTCCTATAATTCACCCCTCCACTTT.

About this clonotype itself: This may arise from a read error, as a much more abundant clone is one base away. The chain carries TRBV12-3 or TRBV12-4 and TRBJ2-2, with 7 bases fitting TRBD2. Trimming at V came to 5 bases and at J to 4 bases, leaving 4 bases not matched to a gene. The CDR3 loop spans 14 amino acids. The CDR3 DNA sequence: TGTGCCAGCAGTCCTAGCGGTTCCACCGGGGAGCTGTTTTTT. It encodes CASSPSGSTGELFF.

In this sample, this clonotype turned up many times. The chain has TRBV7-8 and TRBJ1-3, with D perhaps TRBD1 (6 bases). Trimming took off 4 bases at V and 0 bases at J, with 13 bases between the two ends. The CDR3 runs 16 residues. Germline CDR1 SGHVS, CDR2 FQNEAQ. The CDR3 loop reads CASSSVTGLSGNTIYF. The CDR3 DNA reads TGTGCCAGCAGCTCAGTGACAGGCCTCTCTGGAAACACCATATATTTT.

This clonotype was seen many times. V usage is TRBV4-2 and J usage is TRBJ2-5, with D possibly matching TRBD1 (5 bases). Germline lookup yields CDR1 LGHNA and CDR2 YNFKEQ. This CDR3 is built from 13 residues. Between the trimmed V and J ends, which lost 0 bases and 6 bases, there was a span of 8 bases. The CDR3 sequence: CASSQDKGQTQYF. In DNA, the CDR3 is TGTGCCAGCAGCCAAGATAAGGGGCAGACCCAGTACTTC.

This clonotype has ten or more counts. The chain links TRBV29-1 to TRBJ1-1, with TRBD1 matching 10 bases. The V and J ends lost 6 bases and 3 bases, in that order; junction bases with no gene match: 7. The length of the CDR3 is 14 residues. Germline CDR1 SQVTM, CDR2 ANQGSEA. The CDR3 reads CSVKPTGGDTEAFF. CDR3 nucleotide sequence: TGCAGCGTAAAACCGACAGGGGGCGACACTGAAGCTTTCTTT. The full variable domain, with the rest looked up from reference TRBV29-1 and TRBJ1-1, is SAVISQKPSRDICQRGTSLTIQCQVDSQVTMMFWYRQQPGQSLTLIATANQGSEATYESGFVIDKFPISRPNLTFSTLTVSNMSPEDSSIYLCSVKPTGGDTEAFFGQGTRLTVV.

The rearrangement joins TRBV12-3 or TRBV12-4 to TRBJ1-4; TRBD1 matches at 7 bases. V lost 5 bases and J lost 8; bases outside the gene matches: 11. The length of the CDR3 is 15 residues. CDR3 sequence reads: CASSPGTDRREKLFF. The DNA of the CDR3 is TGTGCCAGCAGTCCGGGGACAGACCGACGCGAAAAACTGTTTTTT.

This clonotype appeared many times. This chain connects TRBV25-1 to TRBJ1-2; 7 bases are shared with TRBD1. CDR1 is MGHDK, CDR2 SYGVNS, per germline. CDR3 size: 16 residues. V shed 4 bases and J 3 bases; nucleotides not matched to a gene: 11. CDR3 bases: TGTGCCAGCAGTGCGACAGGGAGTTCGTGGTACTATGGCTACACCTTC. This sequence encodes CASSATGSSWYYGYTF.